This entry concerns a single TCR beta chain. Profiled with immunoSEQ multiplex PCR; TCRdb holds only in-frame clones, not every one. The repertoire holds roughly 64,000 clones, with around nine tenths as singletons. This sample is drawn from a study of T cell changes during pregnancy in multiple sclerosis. The receptor was derived from a female donor with multiple sclerosis, enrolled in a pregnancy study. This specimen consisted of peripheral blood, obtained in the second trimester of pregnancy.

Written as DNA, the CDR3 is TGTGCCAGCCAGTGGAGGGGACAGGGTGCAGTATGGGTCACTGAAGCTTTCTTT. This codes for CASQWRGQGAVWVTEAFF. The chain is built from TRBV19 and TRBJ1-1; 9 bases are shared with TRBD1. The CDR3 has 18 residues. From germline, CDR1 is LNHDA and CDR2 SQIVND (reference sequence). V lost 9 bases to trimming and J lost 4 bases; unmatched junction nucleotides: 21.